The 17 T cell receptor beta chains given below trace back to one sample, sequenced in a study of Ad26.COV2.S vaccination and SARS-CoV-2 variants (dated by TCRdb to the early 2020s). To prepare the library, the immunoSEQ multiplex PCR assay was applied. The table was pulled from immuneACCESS by TCRdb, which kept in-frame rearrangements only. Such tables lose some clones; where checked, under half of the loss comes from unresolved V genes, and the rest has no known cause. The sample table records 380,000 or so clones; approximately 86% of these occur just once. Over 8.5% of the sample lies in the top ten. Taken with the paper, the label for treatment or condition translates to: roughly 18 received Ad26.COV2.S at low or high dose, single or two shots; about 5 received placebo; per-sample allocation not given. For vaccine and placebo recipients, repertoires were sequenced using samples collected on day 63 after the first injection.

The material was peripheral blood, obtained in a trial of Ad26.COV2.S vaccine versus placebo. The receptors stem from a person aged 18-60 years who received the Ad26.COV2.S COVID-19 vaccine or a placebo.

The chain employs TRBV24-1 and TRBJ2-3; 10 bases line up with TRBD1. Losses at the gene ends were 4 bases for V and 14 bases for J; bases not matched to a gene: 11. Germline CDR1 reads KGHDR; CDR2 reads SFDVKD. This CDR3 is 14 amino acids long. CDR3 sequence: CATSEQGQGPRTYF. The CDR3 DNA reads as TGTGCCACCAGTGAACAGGGACAGGGGCCGCGGACGTATTTT.

The chain combines TRBV6-5 with TRBJ1-5; D remains unclear. Germline V CDR1 and CDR2: MNHEY, SVGAGI. CDR3 length: 14 residues. V was cut by 8 bases and J by 6 bases, with 17 bases left in between. The CDR3 DNA follows: TGTGCCAGCTCGGAGGGCCAGTGGCCTCAGCCCCAGCATTTT. This translates into CASSEGQWPQPQHF.

The chain carries TRBV30 and TRBJ1-2; D might be TRBD1 (5 bases). Looked up from germline, CDR1 is GTSNPN and CDR2 is SVGIG (reference sequence). The V gene lost 3 bases and the J gene lost 0 bases, with 14 bases spanning the gap. The CDR3 totals 15 residues. CDR3 region: CAWSDPGQANYGYTF. Here the CDR3 DNA reads TGTGCCTGGAGCGACCCAGGGCAAGCTAACTATGGCTACACCTTC.

A word on this clone: Given a much more abundant clone one base away, this may be a read error. This chain connects TRBV11-2 to TRBJ2-7, with 7 bases matching TRBD1. The junction had 3 bases not matched to a gene; V was cut back by 5 bases and J by 5 bases. The CDR3 loop spans 12 amino acids. Germline values: CDR1 SGHAT, CDR2 FQNNGV. The CDR3 DNA follows: TGTGCCAGCAGCCTTACAGGGGACGAGCAGTACTTC. Protein: CASSLTGDEQYF. Full variable domain (missing parts from reference TRBV11-2 and TRBJ2-7): EAGVAQSPRYKIIEKRQSVAFWCNPISGHATLYWYQQILGQGPKLLIQFQNNGVVDDSQLPKDRFSAERLKGVDSTLKIQPAKLEDSAVYLCASSLTGDEQYFGPGTRLTVT.

The rearrangement uses TRBV7-2 and TRBJ2-3; the match to TRBD1 covers 12 bases. The germline V gene encodes CDR1 SGHTA and CDR2 FQGNSA. V trimming: 3 bases; J trimming: 7 bases; junction bases outside the gene matches: 11. The CDR3 has 17 residues. The CDR3, as DNA: TGTGCCAGCAGCTTTCCTTCGGGACAGGGGGCCTCCCATACGCAGTATTTT. Translated: CASSFPSGQGASHTQYF.

The V gene is TRBV28, the J gene TRBJ1-2; D gene ambiguous. Germline CDR1 reads MDHEN; CDR2 reads SYDVKM. Trimming pared 4 bases from V and 8 bases from J, leaving 20 bases between. The CDR3 spans 15 residues. CDR3 bases: TGTGCCAGCAGTTCCGGGAGCCGGATTTTTGAAGGCTACACCTTC. Its translation: CASSSGSRIFEGYTF.

The chain is built from TRBV19 and TRBJ1-2, with D tentatively TRBD1 (6 bases). Germline V CDR1 and CDR2: LNHDA, SQIVND (reference sequence). CDR3 size: 13 residues. Trimming left V 4 bases short and J 4 bases short, with 10 bases between. The DNA of the CDR3 is TGTGCCAGTAGTAAGACAGGCAGCTATGGCTACACCTTC. Its translation: CASSKTGSYGYTF.

This chain joins TRBV27 and TRBJ1-3; 7 bases line up with TRBD1. Per the germline V gene, CDR1 is MNHEY and CDR2 is SMNVEV (reference sequence). V shed 6 bases and J 11 bases; nucleotides not matched to a gene: 13. The CDR3 has 14 residues. Here the CDR3 reads CASRSTGPPLAIYF. CDR3 in DNA: TGTGCCAGCAGATCGACAGGGCCCCCGCTGGCCATATATTTT.

This chain links TRBV28 with TRBJ2-2; D is uncertain. The CDR3 has 12 amino acids. The V gene's germline CDR1 is MDHEN and CDR2 SYDVKM. V shed 3 bases and J shed 6 bases, with 5 bases lying between them. CDR3 coding DNA: TGTGCCAGCAGTTTGCTCGCCGGGGAGCTGTTTTTT. Translation: CASSLLAGELFF.

Only a few counts were recorded for this clone. The V gene is TRBV28, the J gene TRBJ1-5; a weak D match, TRBD1 (5 bases). Germline V gene lookup returns CDR1 MDHEN and CDR2 SYDVKM. Trimming cost V 8 bases and J 10 bases, with 12 bases left between them. CDR3 length: 11 residues. The CDR3 DNA reads TGTGCCAGCGGCACCAGGGAACCCCAGCATTTT. Encoded protein: CASGTREPQHF.

The chain uses TRBV11-2 and TRBJ2-7; 14 bases map to TRBD2. The ends lost 1 base at V and 6 bases at J; junction bases unmatched: 2. The CDR3 is 15 amino acids. Germline assignment: CDR1 SGHAT and CDR2 FQNNGV. The CDR3 is CASSLAGLAGAEQYF. CDR3 sequence (DNA): TGTGCCAGCAGCTTAGCGGGACTAGCGGGGGCCGAGCAGTACTTC. The full variable domain, in which reference TRBV11-2 and TRBJ2-7 provide the parts outside the CDR3, is EAGVAQSPRYKIIEKRQSVAFWCNPISGHATLYWYQQILGQGPKLLIQFQNNGVVDDSQLPKDRFSAERLKGVDSTLKIQPAKLEDSAVYLCASSLAGLAGAEQYFGPGTRLTVT.

This clone was picked up many times. An end of the junction does not agree with germline; a read error may underlie this. The rearrangement uses TRBV7-7 and TRBJ2-1, with 11 bases lining up with TRBD2. Looked up from germline, CDR1 is SSHAT and CDR2 is FNYEAQ (reference sequence). The CDR3 is made up of 15 amino acids. Here the CDR3 reads CASSSGTSGNNEQFF. The CDR3 nucleotides are TGTGCTAGCAGCTCTGGGACTAGCGGCAACAATGAGCAGTTCTTC.

The CDR3 DNA sequence: TGTGCCAGCAGCTTCGGAGGGGGCTCCTACAATGAGCAGTTCTTC. Protein: CASSFGGGSYNEQFF. The rearrangement uses TRBV7-9 and TRBJ2-1; D is tentatively TRBD1 or TRBD2 (6 bases each). The CDR3 sequence is 15 residues long. V lost 3 bases to trimming and J lost 0 bases, with 9 bases between them. Germline CDR1 is SEHNR and CDR2 is FQNEAQ (reference sequence).

The DNA of the CDR3 is TGTGCCAGCAGTTACGGGGGACAGGGGGCTGCCGGGGAGCTGTTTTTT. It codes for CASSYGGQGAAGELFF. V and J are TRBV6-2 or TRBV6-3 and TRBJ2-2; 12 positions agree with TRBD1. The V gene end was trimmed by 2 bases and the J gene end by 6 bases; junction bases not matched to a gene: 4. CDR1 MNHEY and CDR2 SVGEGT come from the germline V gene. CDR3 length equals 16 residues.

In regard to this clone: Other DNA sequences within the sample encode an identical CDR3. J is TRBJ2-1 and V is TRBV14, with D unresolved. Trimming shortened V by 4 bases and J by 1 base, and 8 bases separated the two germline ends. This CDR3 has 14 residues. Germline-derived CDR1 and CDR2 are SGHDN and FVKESK. In DNA form, the CDR3 reads TGTGCCAGCAGCCCACTCCGGTCCTACAATGAGCAGTTCTTC. This codes for CASSPLRSYNEQFF.

This clone was detected once. This chain connects TRBV2 to TRBJ2-7; D unresolved. The CDR3 sequence is 10 residues long. V lost 6 bases to trimming and J lost 5 bases, with 5 bases between them. CDR1 is SNHLY, CDR2 FYNNEI, per germline. CDR3 bases: TGTGCCAGCAGGGGAAACGAGCAGTACTTC. It translates to CASRGNEQYF.

The genes are TRBV7-2 and TRBJ1-3, with TRBD1 as a possible D gene (5 bases). V lost 5 bases, J lost 7 bases, and 18 bases lay in between. There are 15 residues in the CDR3. From germline, CDR1 is SGHTA and CDR2 FQGNSA. Here the CDR3 DNA reads TGTGCCAGCAGCCTAGACAGCGGAGAAGGGAACACCATATATTTT. Its protein is CASSLDSGEGNTIYF.